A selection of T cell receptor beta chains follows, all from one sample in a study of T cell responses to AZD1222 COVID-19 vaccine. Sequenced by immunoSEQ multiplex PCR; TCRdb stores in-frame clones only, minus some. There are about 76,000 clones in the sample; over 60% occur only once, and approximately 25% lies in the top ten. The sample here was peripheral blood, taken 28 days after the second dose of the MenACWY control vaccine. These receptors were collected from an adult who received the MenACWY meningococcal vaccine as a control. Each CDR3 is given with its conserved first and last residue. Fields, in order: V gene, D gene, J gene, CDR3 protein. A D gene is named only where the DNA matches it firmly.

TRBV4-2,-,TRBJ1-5,CASSQGDGLGNQPQHF
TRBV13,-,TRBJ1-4,CASSFRGGEKLFF
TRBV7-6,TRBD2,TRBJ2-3,CASSPLAGGNTDTQYF
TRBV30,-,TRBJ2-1,CAWSGLAYNEQFF
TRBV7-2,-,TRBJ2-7,CASSFRTPYEQYF
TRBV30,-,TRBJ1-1,CAWDTTGTTNTEAFF
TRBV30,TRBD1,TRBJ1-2,CAWIIGTGGDGYTF
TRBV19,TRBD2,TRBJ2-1,CASSIGALAGGRNEQFF
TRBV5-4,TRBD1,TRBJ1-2,CASSHRQGGRDGYTF
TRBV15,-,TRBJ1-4,CATSRARGTNEKLFF
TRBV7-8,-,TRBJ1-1,CASSLLSNTEAFF
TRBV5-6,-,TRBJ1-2,CASSLAQPGNGYTF
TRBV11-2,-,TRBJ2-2,CASSLDRMNTGELFF
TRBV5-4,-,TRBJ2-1,CASSLVGHMGMGDEQFF
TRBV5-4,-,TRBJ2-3,CASSFQGTLTDTQYF
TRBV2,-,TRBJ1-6,CASSEGSPLHF
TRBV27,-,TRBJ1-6,CASSFRNLPLHF
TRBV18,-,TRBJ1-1,CASSHGSGVGAEAFF
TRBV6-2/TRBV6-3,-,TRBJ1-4,CASSPLMGGRPTNEKLFF
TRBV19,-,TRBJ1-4,CASSMGGPPNEKLFF
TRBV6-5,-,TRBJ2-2,CASRDAGDAGELFF
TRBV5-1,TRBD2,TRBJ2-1,CASSPNAGGHYNEQFF
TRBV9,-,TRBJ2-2,CASSVVNGELFF
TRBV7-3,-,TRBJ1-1,CASSLTLGLEMNTEAFF
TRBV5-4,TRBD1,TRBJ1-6,CASSATGNNSPLHF
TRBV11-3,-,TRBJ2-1,CASSSGLNEQFF
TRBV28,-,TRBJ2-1,CASSLSPQRLQFF
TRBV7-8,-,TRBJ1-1,CASSYTGRTEAFF
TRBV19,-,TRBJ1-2,CASRPSGRIYGYTF
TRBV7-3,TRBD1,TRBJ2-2,CASFHLLGQGAKLGIGELFF
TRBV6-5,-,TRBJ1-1,CASRSDLSVPEAFF
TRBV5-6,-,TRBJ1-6,CASSRASGINSPLHF
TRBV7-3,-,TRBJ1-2,CASSLSFGNGYTF
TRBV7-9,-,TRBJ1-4,CASSLRTPLDEKLFF
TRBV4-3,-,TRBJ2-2,CASSQDNSRATGELFF
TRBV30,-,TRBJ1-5,CAWSMDRRNQPQHF
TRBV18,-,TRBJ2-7,CASSLRAADYEQYF
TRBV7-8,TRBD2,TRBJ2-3,CASRWLAGGSTDTQYF
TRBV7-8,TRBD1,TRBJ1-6,CASSPRQGGNASPLHF
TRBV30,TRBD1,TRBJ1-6,CAGEQGASVNSPLHF
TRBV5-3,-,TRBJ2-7,CARSLDPRAQVWRVLYEQYF
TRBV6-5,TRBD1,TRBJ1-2,CASSYSTGKGGYTF
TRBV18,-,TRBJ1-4,CASSPTVKPATNEKLFF
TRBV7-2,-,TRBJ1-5,CASSLAGGGYSNQPQHF
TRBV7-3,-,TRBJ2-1,CASSLMGFNNEQFF
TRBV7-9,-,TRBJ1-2,CASSPGTPTFRGYTF
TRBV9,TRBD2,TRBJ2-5,CATSPGGDQETQYF
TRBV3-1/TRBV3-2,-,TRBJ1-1,CASSQGGWLTEAFF
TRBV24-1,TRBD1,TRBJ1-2,CATSEGTGYGYTF
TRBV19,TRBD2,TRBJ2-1,CASSIWVGLRASNEQFF
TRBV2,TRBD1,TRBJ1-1,CASSPATGTMNTEAFF
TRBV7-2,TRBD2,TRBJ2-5,CASRSGGANQETQYF
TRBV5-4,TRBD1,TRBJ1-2,CASSFPGQGVHGYTF
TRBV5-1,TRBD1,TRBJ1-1,CASSFRDRATEAFF